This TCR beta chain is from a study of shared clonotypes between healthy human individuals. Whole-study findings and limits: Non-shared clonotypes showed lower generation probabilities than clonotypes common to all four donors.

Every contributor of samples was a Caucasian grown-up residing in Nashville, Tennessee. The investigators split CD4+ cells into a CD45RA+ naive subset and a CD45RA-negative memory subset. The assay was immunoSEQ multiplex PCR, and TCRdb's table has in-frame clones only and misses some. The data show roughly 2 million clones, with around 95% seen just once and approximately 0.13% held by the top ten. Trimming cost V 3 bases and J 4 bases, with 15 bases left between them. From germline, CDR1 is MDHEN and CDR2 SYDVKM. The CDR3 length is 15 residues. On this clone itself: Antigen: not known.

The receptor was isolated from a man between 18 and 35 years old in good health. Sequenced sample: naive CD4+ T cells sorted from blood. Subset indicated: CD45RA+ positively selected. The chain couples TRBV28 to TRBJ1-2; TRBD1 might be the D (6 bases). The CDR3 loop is CASSFFPGASYGYTF. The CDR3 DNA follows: TGTGCCAGCAGTTTTTTCCCAGGGGCATCCTATGGCTACACCTTC.